This TCR beta chain was captured by sequencing in a study of patients and donors after allogeneic stem cell transplantation. Each CDR3 protein gets one entry after TCRdb re-called the RT-PCR reads with MiXCR. This table holds hundreds of thousands of distinct CDR3 sequences, around 15% found once. The CDR3 sequence is 14 residues long. Per the germline V gene, CDR1 is LGHNA and CDR2 is YSLEER. The V end was cut by 1 base, the J end by 6 bases, with 13 bases between. The TCR was taken from a human donor who was either an allogeneic HSCT recipient or a stem cell or donor lymphocyte infusion donor (not recorded which). It is not recorded whose cells these are; they may come from a transplant donor. The rearrangement uses TRBV4-3 and TRBJ2-7, with D maybe TRBD2 (6 bases). The sample comprised blood, either unsorted or a sorted T cell fraction (not recorded which). The CDR3 protein is CASSQVGGQGEQYF. The DNA for the CDR3 is TGCGCCAGCAGCCAAGTCGGAGGGCAGGGCGAGCAGTACTTC.